This TCR beta chain appears in the sequencing data of a study of spatial heterogeneity in lung cancer. Findings of the study overall: Estimated TCR-seq coverage of tumor T cells was only 6.5% to 7.5% for alpha chains. For beta chains, the corresponding estimate was around 14%. Expanded alpha and beta TCR counts within tumors tracked tumor mutation counts.

Unique molecular identifiers tagged every individual TCR cDNA molecule. TCRdb re-called the 5' RACE reads through MiXCR, storing one row per CDR3 protein. The top ten hold about 25% of the sample, which has about 6,000 distinct CDR3 sequences, 9.1% seen once. As for time point: sample taken at primary tumor resection. The donors were 55 to 80 patients with non-small cell lung cancer that was early-stage and untreated. The study sequenced unsorted whole RNA from tumor, nontumor lung or frozen PBMC. This clonotype came up many times. Its cognate antigen is unknown. The specimen comprised lung tumor tissue, sampled at surgery. This sequence was found in a female donor with early-stage non-small cell lung cancer.

This CDR3 is CASGAGYSYGYTF. The CDR3 coding sequence is TGTGCCAGCGGCGCAGGGTACTCCTATGGCTACACCTTC. J is TRBJ1-2 and V is TRBV6-5; D perhaps matches TRBD1 (5 bases). This CDR3 has 13 residues. Germline CDR1 reads MNHEY; CDR2 reads SVGAGI. With 8 bases removed from V and 4 bases from J, the gap between germline ends came to 14 bases.